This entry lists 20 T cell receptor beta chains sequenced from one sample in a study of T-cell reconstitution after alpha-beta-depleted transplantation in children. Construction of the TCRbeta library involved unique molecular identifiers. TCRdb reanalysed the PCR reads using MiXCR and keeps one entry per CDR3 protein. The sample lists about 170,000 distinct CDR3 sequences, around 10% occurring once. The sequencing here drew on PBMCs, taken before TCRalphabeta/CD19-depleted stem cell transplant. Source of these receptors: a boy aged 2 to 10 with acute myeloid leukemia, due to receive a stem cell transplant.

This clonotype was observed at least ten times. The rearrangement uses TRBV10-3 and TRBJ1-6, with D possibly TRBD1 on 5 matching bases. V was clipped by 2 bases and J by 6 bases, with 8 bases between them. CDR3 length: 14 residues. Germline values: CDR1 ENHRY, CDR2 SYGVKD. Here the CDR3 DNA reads TGTGCCATCAGTGAGACCGGGACTAATTCACCCCTCCACTTT. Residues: CAISETGTNSPLHF.

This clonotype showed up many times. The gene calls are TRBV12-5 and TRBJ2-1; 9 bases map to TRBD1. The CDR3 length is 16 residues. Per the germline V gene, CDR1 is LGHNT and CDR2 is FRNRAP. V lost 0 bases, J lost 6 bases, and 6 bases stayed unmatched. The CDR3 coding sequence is TGTGCTAGTGGTTTGGTCGGGACAGGGTTGTTCAATGAGCAGTTCTTC. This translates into CASGLVGTGLFNEQFF.

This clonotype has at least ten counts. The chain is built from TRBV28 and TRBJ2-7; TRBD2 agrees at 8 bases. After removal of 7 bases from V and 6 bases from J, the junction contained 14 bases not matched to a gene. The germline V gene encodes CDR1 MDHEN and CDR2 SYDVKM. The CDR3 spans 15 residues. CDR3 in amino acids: CASKPPGLESAEQYF. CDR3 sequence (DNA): TGTGCCAGCAAACCACCGGGACTAGAATCAGCCGAGCAGTACTTC.

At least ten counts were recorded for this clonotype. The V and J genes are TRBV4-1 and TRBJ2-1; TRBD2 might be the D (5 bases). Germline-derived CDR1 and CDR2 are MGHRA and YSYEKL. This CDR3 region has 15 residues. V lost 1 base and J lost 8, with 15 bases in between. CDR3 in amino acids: CASSQVALAADEQFF. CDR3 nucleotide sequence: TGCGCCAGCAGCCAAGTCGCCCTAGCCGCGGATGAGCAGTTCTTC.

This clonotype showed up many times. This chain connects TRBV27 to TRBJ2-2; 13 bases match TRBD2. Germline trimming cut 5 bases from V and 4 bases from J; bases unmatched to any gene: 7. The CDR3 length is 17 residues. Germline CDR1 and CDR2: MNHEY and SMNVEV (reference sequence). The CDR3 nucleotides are TGTGCCAGCAGTACAACTAGCGGGGGGGCCCCCACCGGGGAGCTGTTTTTT. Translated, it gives CASSTTSGGAPTGELFF.

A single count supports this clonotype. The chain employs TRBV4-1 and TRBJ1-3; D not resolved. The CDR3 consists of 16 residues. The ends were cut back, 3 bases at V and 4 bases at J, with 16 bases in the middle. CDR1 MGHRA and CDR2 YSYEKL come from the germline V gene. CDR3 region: CASSHQALYGGNTIYF. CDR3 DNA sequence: TGCGCCAGCAGCCACCAAGCCCTGTATGGCGGAAACACCATATATTTT.

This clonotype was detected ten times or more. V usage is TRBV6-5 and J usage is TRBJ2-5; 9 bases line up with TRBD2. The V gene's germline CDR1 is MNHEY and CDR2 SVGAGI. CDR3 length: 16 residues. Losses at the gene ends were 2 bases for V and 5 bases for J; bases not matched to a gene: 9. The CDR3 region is CASSYIGGGGLETQYF. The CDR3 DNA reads TGTGCCAGCAGTTACATTGGCGGGGGGGGGTTGGAGACCCAGTACTTC.

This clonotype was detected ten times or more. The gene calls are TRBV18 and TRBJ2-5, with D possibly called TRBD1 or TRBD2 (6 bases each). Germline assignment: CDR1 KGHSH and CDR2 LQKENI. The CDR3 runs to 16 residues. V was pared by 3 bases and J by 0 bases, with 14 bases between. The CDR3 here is CASSPSGGQYQETQYF. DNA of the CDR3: TGTGCCAGCTCACCCTCTGGGGGGCAGTACCAAGAGACCCAGTACTTC.

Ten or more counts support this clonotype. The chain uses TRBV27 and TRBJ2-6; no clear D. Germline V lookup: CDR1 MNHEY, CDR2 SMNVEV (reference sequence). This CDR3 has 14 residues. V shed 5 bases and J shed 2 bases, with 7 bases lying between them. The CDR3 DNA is TGTGCCAGCAGTCCAATTGCTGGGGCCAACGTCCTGACTTTC. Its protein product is CASSPIAGANVLTF.

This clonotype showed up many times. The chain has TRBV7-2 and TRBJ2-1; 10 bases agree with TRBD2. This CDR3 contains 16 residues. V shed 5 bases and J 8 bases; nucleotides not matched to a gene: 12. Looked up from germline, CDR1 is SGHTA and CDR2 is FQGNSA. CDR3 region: CASSVAGTSVAHEQFF. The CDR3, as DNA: TGTGCCAGCAGCGTTGCCGGGACTAGCGTTGCCCATGAGCAGTTCTTC.

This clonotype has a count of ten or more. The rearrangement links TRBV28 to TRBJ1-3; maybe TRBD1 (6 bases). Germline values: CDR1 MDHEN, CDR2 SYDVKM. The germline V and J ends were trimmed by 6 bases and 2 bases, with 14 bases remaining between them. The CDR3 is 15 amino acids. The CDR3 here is CASRPSTGTGNTIYF. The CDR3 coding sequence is TGTGCCAGCAGACCCTCTACAGGGACTGGAAACACCATATATTTT.

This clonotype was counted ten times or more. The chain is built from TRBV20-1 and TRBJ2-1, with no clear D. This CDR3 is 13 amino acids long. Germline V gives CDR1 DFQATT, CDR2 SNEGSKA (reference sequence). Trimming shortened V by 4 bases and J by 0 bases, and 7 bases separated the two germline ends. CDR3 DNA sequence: TGCAGTGCTACGACTTTCTCCTACAATGAGCAGTTCTTC. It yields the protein CSATTFSYNEQFF.

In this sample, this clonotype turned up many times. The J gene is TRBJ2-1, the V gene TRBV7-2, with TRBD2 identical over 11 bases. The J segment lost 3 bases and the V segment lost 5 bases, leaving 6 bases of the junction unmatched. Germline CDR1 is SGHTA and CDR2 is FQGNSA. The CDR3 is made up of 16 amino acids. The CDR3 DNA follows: TGTGCCAGCAGCCTAGAGGGGACTAGCGGCTACAATGAGCAGTTCTTC. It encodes CASSLEGTSGYNEQFF.

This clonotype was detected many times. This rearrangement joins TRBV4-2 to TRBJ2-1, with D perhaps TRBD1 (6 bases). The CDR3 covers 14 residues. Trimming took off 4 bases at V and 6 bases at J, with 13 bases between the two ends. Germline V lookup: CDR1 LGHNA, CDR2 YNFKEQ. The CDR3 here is CASSLGTLSNEQFF. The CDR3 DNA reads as TGTGCCAGCAGCCTCGGGACATTATCCAATGAGCAGTTCTTC.

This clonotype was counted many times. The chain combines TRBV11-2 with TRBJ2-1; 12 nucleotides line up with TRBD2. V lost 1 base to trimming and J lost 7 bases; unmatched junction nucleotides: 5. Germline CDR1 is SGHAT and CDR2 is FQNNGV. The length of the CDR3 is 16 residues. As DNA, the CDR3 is TGTGCCAGCAGCTTAGGACTAGCGGGAGCGGGGAATGAGCAGTTCTTC. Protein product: CASSLGLAGAGNEQFF.

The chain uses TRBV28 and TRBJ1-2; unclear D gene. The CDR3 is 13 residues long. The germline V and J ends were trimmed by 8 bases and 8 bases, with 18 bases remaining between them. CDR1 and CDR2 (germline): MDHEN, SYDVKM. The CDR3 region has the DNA TGTGCCAGCGGCCCCGGGGTCCCCCGCGGCTACACCTTC. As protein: CASGPGVPRGYTF.

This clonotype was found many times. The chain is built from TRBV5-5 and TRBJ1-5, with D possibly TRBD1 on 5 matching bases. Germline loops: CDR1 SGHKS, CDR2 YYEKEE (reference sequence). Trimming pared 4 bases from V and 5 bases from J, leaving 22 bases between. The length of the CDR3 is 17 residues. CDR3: CASSSWDGLQEYQPQHF. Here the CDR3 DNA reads TGTGCCAGCAGCAGCTGGGACGGGCTCCAAGAGTATCAGCCCCAGCATTTT.

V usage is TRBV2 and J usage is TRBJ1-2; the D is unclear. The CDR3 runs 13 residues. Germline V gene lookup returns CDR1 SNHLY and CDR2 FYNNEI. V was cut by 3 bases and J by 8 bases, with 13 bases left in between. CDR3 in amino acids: CASSDHQCFGYTF. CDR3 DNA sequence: TGTGCCAGCAGTGACCATCAGTGTTTCGGCTACACCTTC.

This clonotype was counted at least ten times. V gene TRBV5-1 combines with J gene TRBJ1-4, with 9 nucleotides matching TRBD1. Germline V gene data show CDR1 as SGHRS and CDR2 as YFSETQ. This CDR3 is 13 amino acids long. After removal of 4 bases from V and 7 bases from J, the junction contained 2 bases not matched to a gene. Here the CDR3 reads CASSMGQGEKLFF. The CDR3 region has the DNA TGCGCCAGCAGCATGGGACAGGGTGAAAAACTGTTTTTT.

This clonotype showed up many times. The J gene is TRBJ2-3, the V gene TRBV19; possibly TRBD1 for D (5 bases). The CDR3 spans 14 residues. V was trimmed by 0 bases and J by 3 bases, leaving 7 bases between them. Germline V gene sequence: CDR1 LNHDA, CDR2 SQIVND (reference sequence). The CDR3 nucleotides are TGTGCCAGTAGTATAGACAGGGCGACAGATACGCAGTATTTT. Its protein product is CASSIDRATDTQYF. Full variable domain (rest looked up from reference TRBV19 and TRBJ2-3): DGGITQSPKYLFRKEGQNVTLSCEQNLNHDAMYWYRQDPGQGLRLIYYSQIVNDFQKGDIAEGYSVSREKKESFPLTVTSAQKNPTAFYLCASSIDRATDTQYFGPGTRLTVL.